The entry that follows covers one TCR beta chain sequence. No antigen is known for it. The sample belongs to a study of shared clonotypes between healthy human individuals. General study points: Memory subsets had estimated richness that was generally smaller than that of naive subsets.

The CDR3 contains 16 residues. Germline V gene lookup returns CDR1 SEHNR and CDR2 FQNEAQ (reference sequence). V was shortened by 5 bases and J by 7 bases, with 20 bases between the two germline ends. Repertoires were generated with immunoSEQ multiplex PCR, while TCRdb's copy carries only in-frame clones and drops some. The sample contains approximately 110,000 clones, about 67% of which appear only once. The specimen sequenced was memory CD8+ T cells sorted from blood. The subset here: CD45RO+ cells pooled with CCR7-negative TemRA cells. This clonotype originated in a woman under 40 in good health. V and J are TRBV7-9 and TRBJ1-4; D is perhaps TRBD1 (5 bases). The CDR3 DNA reads as TGTGCCAGCAGCCTATACAGGCGCCGGAAGGGTGAAAAACTGTTTTTT. It specifies CASSLYRRRKGEKLFF.